The present T cell receptor beta chain was sequenced within a study of response to subunit inactivated influenza vaccine. Overall study results and limits: The authors suggested that few new T cells are recruited per seasonal influenza vaccination.

Comments on this clonotype: What it recognizes is unknown.

TCRdb reprocessed the RT-PCR reads with MiXCR, giving one entry per CDR3 protein. The sample comprises some 800,000 distinct CDR3 sequences, 21% of which are singletons, and roughly a tenth rests with the top ten. Germline CDR1 and CDR2: SEHNR and FQNEAQ (reference sequence). CDR3 size: 14 residues. V was shortened by 0 bases and J by 5 bases, with 10 bases between the two germline ends. The sequence was obtained from a man aged 45 to 65 who received an inactivated influenza vaccine. The specimen comprised PBMCs from blood, sampled roughly 5 days after vaccination. The J gene is TRBJ2-5, the V gene TRBV7-9; possibly TRBD1 for D (5 bases). Here the CDR3 reads CASSLAQGSETQYF. The CDR3 coding sequence is TGTGCCAGCAGCTTAGCTCAGGGTTCGGAGACCCAGTACTTC.